This T cell receptor beta chain was obtained from a study of cytomegalovirus exposure and HLA in healthy donors. Overall study context: Early on, a data release was issued that held 85 million to 95 million unique TCRs from HLA-typed donors.

In the case of this clone: Antigen specificity is unknown.

Study-wide results and caveats: Upon later analysis, TCR association rates were observed to vary by HLA locus, being highest for DRB1 and lowest for HLA-C. Researchers counted around 170 TCR beta chains as cytomegalovirus-associated.

V was clipped by 0 bases and J by 2 bases; unmatched bases: 1. The germline V gene has CDR1 SGHDT and CDR2 YYEEEE. This CDR3 has 14 amino acids. Primers included in the PCR were 60 Vbeta and 13 Jbeta primers. Libraries were prepared by immunoSEQ multiplex PCR; TCRdb keeps only in-frame clonotypes and omits some of them. The top ten hold roughly 2.5% of the sample, which has 150,000 to 200,000 clones, 70% to 85% seen once. Specimen: PBMCs. The TCR was taken from a human donor in good health. The V gene is TRBV5-6, the J gene TRBJ2-7, with 8 nucleotides matching TRBD1. DNA of the CDR3: TGTGCCAGCAGCTTGGGACAGGGGCCCTACGAGCAGTACTTC. It translates to CASSLGQGPYEQYF.